These 16 T cell receptor gamma chains originate from one sample sequenced in a study of Vδ1+ human thymocytes. Study outcomes and limitations: Thymic TRG and TRD repertoires appeared highly polyclonal, with Gaussian CDR3 length distributions.

The template was reverse-transcribed extracted RNA. Multiplex PCR used pooled V-gene forward primers and a constant-region reverse primer to amplify CDR3s. TCRdb fed the multiplex PCR reads into CATT to redo clone calling. Counted here are about 6,500 gamma-chain clones, about 40% occurring once; the ten biggest clones make up 1.9%. Their cognate antigens are unknown. The source material was Vdelta1+ gamma-delta thymocytes from the thymus. Specified subset: FACS-sorted CD3+ TCRalphabeta- TCRVdelta1+ TCRVdelta2- thymocytes. These TCRs come from a boy under three years old who had congenital heart surgery.

A remark on this clone: At one end the junction does not follow the germline gene, possibly because of a read error. The chain links TRGV4 to TRGJ1 or TRGJ2. Here the J gene was assigned by germline matching of the DNA, as TCRdb has none. CDR1 is EGSTGY, CDR2 YDSYTSSV, per germline. The CDR3 length is 11 residues. The CDR3 DNA is TGTGCCACCGGGGACCTGGCCAAGAAACTCTTT. It specifies CATGDLAKKLF.

This clone appeared a few times. The sample contains more than one DNA sequence encoding this CDR3. The chain links TRGV3 to TRGJ1 or TRGJ2. The V and J ends lost 0 bases and 8 bases, in that order; junction bases with no gene match: 4. From germline, CDR1 is VTNTFY and CDR2 YDVSTARD (reference sequence). This CDR3 has 12 amino acids. The CDR3 is CATWDRPHKKLF. In nucleotides, the CDR3 is TGTGCCACCTGGGACAGGCCGCATAAGAAACTCTTT.

The chain has TRGV3 and TRGJ1 or TRGJ2. The J gene comes from matching the DNA to germline here; TCRdb lacks it. The CDR3 totals 13 residues. The junction had 6 bases not matched to a gene; V was cut back by 0 bases and J by 7 bases. CDR1 and CDR2 (germline): VTNTFY, YDVSTARD (reference sequence). The CDR3 here is CATWDRGRYKKLF. The DNA of the CDR3 is TGTGCCACCTGGGACAGGGGCCGATATAAGAAACTCTTT.

This chain uses TRGV8 with TRGJ1 or TRGJ2. The J gene, missing from TCRdb, was assigned here through DNA to germline matching. The CDR3 is 14 amino acids. The V and J ends lost 2 bases and 3 bases, in that order; junction bases with no gene match: 7. Germline lookup yields CDR1 VENAVY and CDR2 YDSYNSRV. The CDR3: CATWDTDSYYKKLF. CDR3 in DNA: TGTGCCACCTGGGATACTGATAGTTATTATAAGAAACTCTTT.

This clone has more than one count but fewer than ten. The chain couples TRGV4 to TRGJP2. The CDR3 length is 12 residues. Germline CDR1 is EGSTGY and CDR2 is YDSYTSSV. J gave up 6 bases and V 5 bases, and 3 bases lay outside the gene matches. CDR3 protein: CATWAGDWIKTF. The CDR3 nucleotides are TGTGCCACCTGGGCTGGTGATTGGATCAAGACGTTT.

About this clone: One end of the junction varies from germline; a read error may be responsible. The chain carries TRGV5 and TRGJ1 or TRGJ2. TCRdb lists no J gene, so it was determined here by aligning the DNA to germline. The CDR3 extends over 11 amino acids. Germline V gene data show CDR1 as VINAFY and CDR2 as YDVSNSKD. The CDR3 is CATGDSGEKLF. CDR3 DNA: TGTGCCACCGGGGACTCGGGAGAGAAACTCTTT.

The chain uses TRGV3 and TRGJ1 or TRGJ2. The CDR3 covers 12 residues. Trimming took 5 bases from V and 2 from J; bases not matched to a gene: 3. Germline-derived CDR1 and CDR2 are VTNTFY and YDVSTARD (reference sequence). The CDR3 spells CATWAHYYKKLF. CDR3 in DNA: TGTGCCACCTGGGCGCATTATTATAAGAAACTCTTT.

This rearrangement joins TRGV8 to TRGJP2. No J gene was available from TCRdb, and it was assigned here by a germline match of the DNA. The CDR3 sequence is 15 residues long. V lost 2 bases to trimming and J lost 2 bases; unmatched junction nucleotides: 5. Germline V CDR1 and CDR2: VENAVY, YDSYNSRV. This CDR3 reads CATWDKESSDWIKTF. The DNA for the CDR3 is TGTGCCACCTGGGATAAGGAGAGTAGTGATTGGATCAAGACGTTT.

The chain uses TRGV8 and TRGJ1 or TRGJ2. Matching the DNA to germline supplied the J gene, which TCRdb does not give. The CDR3 runs 11 residues. Germline loops: CDR1 VENAVY, CDR2 YDSYNSRV. V trimming: 5 bases; J trimming: 5 bases; junction bases outside the gene matches: 3. CDR3 loop: CATWGHYKKLF. For the CDR3, the DNA is TGTGCCACCTGGGGACATTATAAGAAACTCTTT.

The chain links TRGV8 to TRGJ1 or TRGJ2. The J gene, missing from TCRdb, was assigned here through DNA to germline matching. CDR1 and CDR2 from the germline V gene are VENAVY and YDSYNSRV. The CDR3 consists of 14 residues. Trimming removed 2 bases from V and 6 bases from J; junction bases left unmatched: 10. The CDR3 is CATWDTELSYKKLF. As DNA, the CDR3 is TGTGCCACCTGGGATACGGAATTAAGTTATAAGAAACTCTTT.

The V gene is TRGV4, the J gene TRGJ1 or TRGJ2. The germline CDR1 and CDR2 sequences are EGSTGY and YDSYTSSV. The CDR3 sequence is 13 residues long. J was trimmed by 10 bases and V by 0 bases; bases with no gene match: 9. In DNA, the CDR3 is TGTGCCACCTGGGATGGGCGGATATCCAAGAAACTCTTT. This gives the protein CATWDGRISKKLF.

This clone showed up just once. The V gene call is TRGV5, and the J gene call is absent. CDR3 length: 11 amino acids. Germline values: CDR1 VINAFY, CDR2 YDVSNSKD. DNA of the CDR3: TGTGCCACCTGGGACAGGCTTCGGGAACTCTTT. Translating it yields CATWDRLRELF.

This clone was detected a few times. The genes are TRGV9 and TRGJ1 or TRGJ2. The trim removed 3 bases at V and 0 bases at J, leaving 5 bases unmatched. This CDR3 is built from 14 residues. Germline V gene sequence: CDR1 GITISATS, CDR2 ISYDGTV (reference sequence). The CDR3, as DNA: TGTGCCTTGTGGGAGCGTTCGAATTATTATAAGAAACTCTTT. This codes for CALWERSNYYKKLF.

The J gene is TRGJ1 or TRGJ2, the V gene TRGV3. In the absence of a J gene in TCRdb, the DNA was matched to germline to assign it here. The CDR3 contains 13 residues. J lost 7 bases, V lost 2 bases, and 8 bases had no gene match. The germline V gene encodes CDR1 VTNTFY and CDR2 YDVSTARD (reference sequence). The CDR3 sequence: CATWDTLGYKKLF. The CDR3 region has the DNA TGTGCCACCTGGGACACCCTGGGGTATAAGAAACTCTTT.

This clone was seen only a few times. At one boundary the junction diverges from the germline segment, which might be a read error. In the same sample, other DNA sequences code for this CDR3. This chain links TRGV9 with TRGJ1 or TRGJ2. Germline loops: CDR1 GITISATS, CDR2 ISYDGTV (reference sequence). This CDR3 has 9 residues. The CDR3 spells CATPIVKLF. CDR3 coding DNA: TGCGCGACCCCGATTGTAAAACTCTTT.

This chain joins TRGV4 and TRGJP1. The J gene was not available in TCRdb and was assigned here by matching the DNA to germline segments. The ends lost 4 bases at V and 0 bases at J; junction bases unmatched: 8. In germline, CDR1 is EGSTGY, CDR2 YDSYTSSV. The CDR3 is made up of 16 amino acids. The CDR3 here is CATWDPRYTTGWFKIF. The CDR3 DNA sequence: TGTGCCACCTGGGACCCCCGATATACCACTGGTTGGTTCAAGATATTT.